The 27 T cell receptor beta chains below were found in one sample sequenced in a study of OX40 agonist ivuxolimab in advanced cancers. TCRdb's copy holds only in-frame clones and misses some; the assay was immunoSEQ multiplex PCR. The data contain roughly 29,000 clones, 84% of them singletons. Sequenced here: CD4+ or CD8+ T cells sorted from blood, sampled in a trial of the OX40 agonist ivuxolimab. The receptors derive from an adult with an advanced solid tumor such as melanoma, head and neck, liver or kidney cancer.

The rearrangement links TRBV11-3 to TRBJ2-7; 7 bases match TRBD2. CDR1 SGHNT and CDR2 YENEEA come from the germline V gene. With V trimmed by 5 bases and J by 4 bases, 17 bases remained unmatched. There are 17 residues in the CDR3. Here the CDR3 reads CASSPGEGGIGVYEQYF. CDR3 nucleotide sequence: TGTGCCAGCAGCCCCGGGGAGGGCGGAATTGGAGTTTACGAGCAGTACTTC.

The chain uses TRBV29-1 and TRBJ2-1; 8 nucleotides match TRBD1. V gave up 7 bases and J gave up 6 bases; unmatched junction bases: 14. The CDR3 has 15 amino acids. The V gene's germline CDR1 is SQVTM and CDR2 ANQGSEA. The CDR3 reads CSARPLMDRANEQFF. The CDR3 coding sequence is TGCAGCGCTCGACCATTAATGGACAGGGCCAATGAGCAGTTCTTC.

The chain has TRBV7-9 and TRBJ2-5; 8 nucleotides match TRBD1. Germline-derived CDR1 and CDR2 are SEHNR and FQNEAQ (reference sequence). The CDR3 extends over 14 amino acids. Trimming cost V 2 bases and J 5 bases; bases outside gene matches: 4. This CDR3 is CASSLSGGWETQYF. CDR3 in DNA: TGTGCCAGCAGCTTATCAGGGGGCTGGGAGACCCAGTACTTC.

CDR3 residues: CASSSVGYEQYF. The CDR3 DNA follows: TGTGCCAGCAGCTCAGTCGGCTACGAGCAGTACTTC. V usage is TRBV13 and J usage is TRBJ2-5; D is uncertain. With the DNA end fitting TRBJ2-7 better, the J assignment may be wrong. The CDR3 has 12 amino acids. The germline V gene encodes CDR1 PRHDT and CDR2 FYEKMQ (reference sequence).

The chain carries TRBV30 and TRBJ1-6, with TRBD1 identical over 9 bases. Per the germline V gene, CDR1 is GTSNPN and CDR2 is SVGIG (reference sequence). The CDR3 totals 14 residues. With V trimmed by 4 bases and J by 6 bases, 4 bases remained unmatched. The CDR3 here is CAWTTGQGNSPLHF. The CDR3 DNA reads TGTGCCTGGACTACGGGACAGGGTAATTCACCCCTCCACTTT.

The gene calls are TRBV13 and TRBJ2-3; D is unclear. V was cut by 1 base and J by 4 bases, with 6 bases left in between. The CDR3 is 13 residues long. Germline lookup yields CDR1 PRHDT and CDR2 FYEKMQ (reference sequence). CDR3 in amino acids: CASSLVPADTQYF. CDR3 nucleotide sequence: TGTGCCAGCAGCTTAGTCCCCGCAGATACGCAGTATTTT. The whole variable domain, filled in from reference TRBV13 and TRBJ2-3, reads AAGVIQSPRHLIKEKRETATLKCYPIPRHDTVYWYQQGPGQDPQFLISFYEKMQSDKGSIPDRFSAQQFSDYHSELNMSSLELGDSALYFCASSLVPADTQYFGPGTRLTVL.

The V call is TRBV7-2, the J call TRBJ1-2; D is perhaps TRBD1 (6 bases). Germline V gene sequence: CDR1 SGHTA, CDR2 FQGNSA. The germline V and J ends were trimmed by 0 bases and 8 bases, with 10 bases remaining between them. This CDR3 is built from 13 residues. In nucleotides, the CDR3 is TGTGCCAGCAGCTTAGCTACAGGGTTGGGCTACACCTTC. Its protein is CASSLATGLGYTF.

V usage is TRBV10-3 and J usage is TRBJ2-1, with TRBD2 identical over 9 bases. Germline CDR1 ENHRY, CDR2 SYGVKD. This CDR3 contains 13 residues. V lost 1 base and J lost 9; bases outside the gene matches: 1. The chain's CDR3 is CAISELTSGEQFF. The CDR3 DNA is TGTGCCATCAGTGAGTTGACTAGCGGTGAGCAGTTCTTC.

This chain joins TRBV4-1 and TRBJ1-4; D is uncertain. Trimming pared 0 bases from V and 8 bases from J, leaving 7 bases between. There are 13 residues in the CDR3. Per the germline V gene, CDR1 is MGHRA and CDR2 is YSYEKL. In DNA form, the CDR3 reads TGCGCCAGCAGCCAAGATACATGGGAAAAACTGTTTTTT. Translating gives CASSQDTWEKLFF.

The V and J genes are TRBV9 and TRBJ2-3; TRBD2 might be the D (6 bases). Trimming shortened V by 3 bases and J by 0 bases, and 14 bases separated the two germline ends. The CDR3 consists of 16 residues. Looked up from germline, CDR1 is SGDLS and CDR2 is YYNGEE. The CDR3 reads CASSAQGTSSTDTQYF. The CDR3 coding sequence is TGTGCCAGCAGCGCCCAAGGGACTTCTAGCACAGATACGCAGTATTTT.

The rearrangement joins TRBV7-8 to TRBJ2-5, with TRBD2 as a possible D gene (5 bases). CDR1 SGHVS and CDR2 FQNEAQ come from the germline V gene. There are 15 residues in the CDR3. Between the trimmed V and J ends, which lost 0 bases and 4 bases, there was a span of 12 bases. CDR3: CASSLAASRGETQYF. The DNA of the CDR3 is TGTGCCAGCAGCTTAGCGGCTAGCCGAGGAGAGACCCAGTACTTC.

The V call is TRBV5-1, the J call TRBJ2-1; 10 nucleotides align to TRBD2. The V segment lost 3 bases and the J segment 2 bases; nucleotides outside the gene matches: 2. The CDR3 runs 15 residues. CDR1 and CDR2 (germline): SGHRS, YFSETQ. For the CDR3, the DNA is TGCGCCAGCAGCTCCCTAGCGGGGGCCTACAATGAGCAGTTCTTC. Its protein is CASSSLAGAYNEQFF.

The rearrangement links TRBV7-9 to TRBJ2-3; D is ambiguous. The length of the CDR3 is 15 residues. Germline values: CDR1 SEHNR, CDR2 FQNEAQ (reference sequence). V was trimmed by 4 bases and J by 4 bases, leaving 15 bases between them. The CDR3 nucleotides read TGTGCCAGCAGCTCCGACTGGAGTTTGTCAGATACGCAGTATTTT. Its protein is CASSSDWSLSDTQYF.

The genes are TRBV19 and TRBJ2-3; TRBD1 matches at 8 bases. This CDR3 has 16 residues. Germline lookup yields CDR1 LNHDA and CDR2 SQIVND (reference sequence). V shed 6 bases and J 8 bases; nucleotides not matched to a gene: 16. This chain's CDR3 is CASSLGIPGQASTQYF. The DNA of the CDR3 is TGTGCCAGTAGCCTAGGGATCCCGGGACAGGCTAGTACGCAGTATTTT.

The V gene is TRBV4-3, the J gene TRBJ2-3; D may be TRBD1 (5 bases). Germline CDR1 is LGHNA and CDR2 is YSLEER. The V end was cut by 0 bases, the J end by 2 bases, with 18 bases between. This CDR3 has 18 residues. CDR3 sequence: CASSQDGAAVGPTDTQYF. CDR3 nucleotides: TGCGCCAGCAGCCAAGATGGGGCAGCAGTGGGCCCCACAGATACGCAGTATTTT.

The CDR3 DNA reads as TGTGCCAGCAGTACCGGGAGCGAGCAGTTCTTC. Amino acids: CASSTGSEQFF. This chain links TRBV27 with TRBJ2-1, with TRBD2 as a possible D gene (6 bases). Germline CDR1 reads MNHEY; CDR2 reads SMNVEV (reference sequence). This CDR3 spans 11 amino acids. The germline V and J ends were trimmed by 5 bases and 10 bases, with 9 bases remaining between them.

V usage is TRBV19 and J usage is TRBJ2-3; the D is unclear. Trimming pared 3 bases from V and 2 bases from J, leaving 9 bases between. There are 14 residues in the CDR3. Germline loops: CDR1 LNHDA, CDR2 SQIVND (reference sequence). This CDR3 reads CASSIASPTDTQYF. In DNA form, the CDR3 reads TGTGCCAGTAGTATTGCGAGTCCCACAGATACGCAGTATTTT.

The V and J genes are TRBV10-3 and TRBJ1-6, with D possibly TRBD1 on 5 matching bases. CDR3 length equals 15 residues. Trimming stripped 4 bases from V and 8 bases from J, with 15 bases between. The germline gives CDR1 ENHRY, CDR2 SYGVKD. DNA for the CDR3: TGTGCCATCAGTGGTTCAGGGTCCATGGATTCACCCCTCCACTTT. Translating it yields CAISGSGSMDSPLHF.

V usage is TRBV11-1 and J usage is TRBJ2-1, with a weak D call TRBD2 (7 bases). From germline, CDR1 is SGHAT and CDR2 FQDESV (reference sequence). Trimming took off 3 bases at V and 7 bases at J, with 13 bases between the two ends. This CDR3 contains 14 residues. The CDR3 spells CASSFPRGGNEQFF. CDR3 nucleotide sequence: TGTGCCAGCAGCTTCCCAAGGGGGGGGAATGAGCAGTTCTTC.

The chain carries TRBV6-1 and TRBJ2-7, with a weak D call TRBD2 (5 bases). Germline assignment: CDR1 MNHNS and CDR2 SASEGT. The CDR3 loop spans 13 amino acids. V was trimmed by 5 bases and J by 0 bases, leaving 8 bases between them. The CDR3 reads CASSPGFSYEQYF. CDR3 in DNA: TGTGCCAGCAGTCCGGGATTCTCCTACGAGCAGTACTTC.

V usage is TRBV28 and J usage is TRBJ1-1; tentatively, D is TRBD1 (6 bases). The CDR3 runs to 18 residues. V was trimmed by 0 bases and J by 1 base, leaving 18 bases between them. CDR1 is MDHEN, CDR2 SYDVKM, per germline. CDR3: CASSLWVRDKLPNTEAFF. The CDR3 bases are TGTGCCAGCAGTTTATGGGTCCGGGACAAACTACCGAACACTGAAGCTTTCTTT.

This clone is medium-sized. CDR3 DNA: TGTGCCAGCAGCTTAGTGGTCCGCGGATTCTACGAGCAGTACTTC. Protein sequence: CASSLVVRGFYEQYF. The rearrangement joins TRBV7-9 to TRBJ2-7; no clear D. V was trimmed by 1 base and J by 3 bases, leaving 13 bases between them. The CDR3 consists of 15 residues. Germline CDR1 is SEHNR and CDR2 is FQNEAQ (reference sequence).

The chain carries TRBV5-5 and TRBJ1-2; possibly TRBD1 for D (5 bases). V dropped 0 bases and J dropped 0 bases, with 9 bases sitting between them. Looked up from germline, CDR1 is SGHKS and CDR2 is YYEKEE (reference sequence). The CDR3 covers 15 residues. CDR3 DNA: TGTGCCAGCAGCTTGGGGGGCAGAGCTAACTATGGCTACACCTTC. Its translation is CASSLGGRANYGYTF. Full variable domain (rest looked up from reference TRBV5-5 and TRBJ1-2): DAGVTQSPTHLIKTRGQQVTLRCSPISGHKSVSWYQQVLGQGPQFIFQYYEKEERGRGNFPDRFSARQFPNYSSELNVNALLLGDSALYLCASSLGGRANYGYTFGSGTRLTVV.

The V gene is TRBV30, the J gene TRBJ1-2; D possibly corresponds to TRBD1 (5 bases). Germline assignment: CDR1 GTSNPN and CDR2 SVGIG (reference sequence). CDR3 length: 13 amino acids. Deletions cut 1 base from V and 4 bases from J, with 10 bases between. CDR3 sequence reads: CAWSEGLPYGYTF. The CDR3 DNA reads TGTGCCTGGAGTGAGGGACTACCCTATGGCTACACCTTC.

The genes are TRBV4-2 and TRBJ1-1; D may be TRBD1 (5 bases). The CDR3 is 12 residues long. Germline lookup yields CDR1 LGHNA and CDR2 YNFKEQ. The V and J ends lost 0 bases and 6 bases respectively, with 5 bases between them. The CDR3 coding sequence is TGTGCCAGCAGCCAAGACAGGGCTGAAGCTTTCTTT. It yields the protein CASSQDRAEAFF.

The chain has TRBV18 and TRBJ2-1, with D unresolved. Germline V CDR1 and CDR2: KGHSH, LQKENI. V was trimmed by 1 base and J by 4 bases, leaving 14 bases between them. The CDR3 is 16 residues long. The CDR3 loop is CASSPQPLPPYNEQFF. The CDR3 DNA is TGTGCCAGCTCACCACAACCCCTTCCCCCATACAATGAGCAGTTCTTC.

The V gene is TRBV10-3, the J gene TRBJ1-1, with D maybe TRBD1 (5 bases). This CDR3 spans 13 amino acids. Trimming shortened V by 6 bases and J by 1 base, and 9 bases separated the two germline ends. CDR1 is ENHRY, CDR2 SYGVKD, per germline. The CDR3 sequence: CAIRETENTEAFF. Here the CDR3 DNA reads TGTGCCATCAGAGAGACAGAGAACACTGAAGCTTTCTTT.